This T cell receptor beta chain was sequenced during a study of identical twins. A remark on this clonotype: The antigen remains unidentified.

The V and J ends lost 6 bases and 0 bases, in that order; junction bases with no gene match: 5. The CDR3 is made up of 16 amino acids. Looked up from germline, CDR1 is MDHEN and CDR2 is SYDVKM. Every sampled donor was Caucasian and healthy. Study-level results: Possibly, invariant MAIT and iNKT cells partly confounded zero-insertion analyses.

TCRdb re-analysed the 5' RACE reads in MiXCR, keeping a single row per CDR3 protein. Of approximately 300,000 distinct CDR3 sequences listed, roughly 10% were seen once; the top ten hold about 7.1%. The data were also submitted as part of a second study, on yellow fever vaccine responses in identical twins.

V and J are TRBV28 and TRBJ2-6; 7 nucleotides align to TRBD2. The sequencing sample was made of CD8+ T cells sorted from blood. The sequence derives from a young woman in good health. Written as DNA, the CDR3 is TGTGCCAGCAGGGGGGGGGTTTCCTCTGGGGCCAACGTCCTGACTTTC. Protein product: CASRGGVSSGANVLTF.